These 13 T cell receptor beta chains originate from one sample sequenced in a study of PD-1 blockade in classical Hodgkin lymphoma (TCRdb year 2020). Library prep was done by the immunoSEQ multiplex PCR assay. The clones in this table, taken by TCRdb from immuneACCESS, are in-frame only. Not every clone is retained; where verified, under half of the shortfall comes from an unresolved V gene, and the cause of the rest is unknown. Recorded for this sample are about 26,000 clones; around 70% of them occurred a single time. The ten largest make up 10% to 15% of the sample. What the time point label conveys for this sample: cycle 2 day 1 (C2D1) of nivolumab. All trial patients had relapsed after autologous stem cell transplantation, with cohorts A, B and C differing in prior brentuximab vedotin exposure. This sample comprised peripheral blood mononuclear cells (PBMCs), obtained before the second cycle of nivolumab. The receptors originated from a human donor with classical Hodgkin lymphoma.

The chain couples TRBV6-5 to TRBJ1-4; D uncertain. Germline CDR1 and CDR2: MNHEY and SVGAGI. Deletions cut 10 bases from V and 7 bases from J, with 10 bases between. The CDR3 length is 11 residues. The CDR3 region has the DNA TGTGCCACCTGGAGCGGTGAAAAACTGTTTTTT. It yields the protein CATWSGEKLFF.

This sequence joins TRBV4-1 and TRBJ2-7; D ambiguous. The V end was cut by 0 bases, the J end by 5 bases, with 17 bases between. Germline V CDR1 and CDR2: MGHRA, YSYEKL. The CDR3 totals 16 residues. This CDR3 reads CASSQEPRNQWDEQYF. CDR3 coding DNA: TGCGCCAGCAGCCAAGAGCCGAGGAACCAGTGGGACGAGCAGTACTTC.

This chain uses TRBV15 with TRBJ1-1; possibly TRBD1 for D (5 bases). Germline V CDR1 and CDR2: LNHNV, YYDKDF (reference sequence). V gave up 3 bases and J gave up 4 bases, with 21 bases separating them. This CDR3 region has 17 residues. CDR3 nucleotides: TGTGCCACCAGCAGGACAGCTAATTCACCCCAATTCACTGAAGCTTTCTTT. Protein sequence: CATSRTANSPQFTEAFF.

V and J are TRBV6-5 and TRBJ1-2; unclear D gene. Germline V lookup: CDR1 MNHEY, CDR2 SVGAGI. With 7 bases removed from V and 8 bases from J, the gap between germline ends came to 8 bases. This CDR3 contains 10 residues. The CDR3 region is CASMGFGYTF. DNA of the CDR3: TGTGCCAGCATGGGGTTCGGCTACACCTTC.

This chain joins TRBV9 and TRBJ2-1; D is possibly TRBD1 or TRBD2 (5 bases each). Looked up from germline, CDR1 is SGDLS and CDR2 is YYNGEE. The length of the CDR3 is 15 residues. Trimming removed 3 bases at V and 9 bases at J, with 19 bases between. In nucleotides, the CDR3 is TGTGCCAGCAGCGAGGTAAGCGACCCGAGGGGTGAGCAGTTCTTC. Amino acids: CASSEVSDPRGEQFF.

The CDR3, as DNA: TGTGCCAGTAGTATTTCGGGGGTACAGGGATATGGCTACACCTTC. Residues: CASSISGVQGYGYTF. This chain joins TRBV19 and TRBJ1-2; D might be TRBD1 (6 bases). Germline-derived CDR1 and CDR2 are LNHDA and SQIVND (reference sequence). There are 15 residues in the CDR3. The V end was cut by 3 bases, the J end by 5 bases, with 16 bases between.

The V and J genes are TRBV2 and TRBJ1-2; TRBD1 matches at 7 bases. This CDR3 comprises 12 residues. Germline values: CDR1 SNHLY, CDR2 FYNNEI. V dropped 7 bases and J dropped 4; count of bases not matched to a gene: 3. This chain's CDR3 is CASIQGGYGYTF. The CDR3 DNA reads as TGTGCCAGCATTCAGGGGGGCTATGGCTACACCTTC.

The chain links TRBV29-1 to TRBJ2-5; 12 bases map to TRBD2. Unmatched junction bases numbered 3, after V lost 6 bases and J lost 1 base. The CDR3 has 14 residues. Germline V gene sequence: CDR1 SQVTM, CDR2 ANQGSEA. CDR3 residues: CSVTSGGTQETQYF. CDR3 bases: TGCAGCGTAACTAGCGGGGGGACCCAAGAGACCCAGTACTTC.

The chain combines TRBV11-2 with TRBJ1-1; D ambiguous. Germline CDR1 and CDR2: SGHAT and FQNNGV. This CDR3 comprises 15 residues. V was trimmed by 1 base and J by 1 base, leaving 10 bases between them. The CDR3 loop is CASSLGVVRNTEAFF. The CDR3 bases are TGTGCCAGCAGCTTAGGGGTAGTGCGGAACACTGAAGCTTTCTTT.

The rearrangement joins TRBV4-3 to TRBJ2-1; the D gene is possibly TRBD2 (5 bases). Germline CDR1 reads LGHNA; CDR2 reads YSLEER. Trimming shortened V by 1 base and J by 10 bases, and 11 bases separated the two germline ends. The CDR3 covers 13 residues. The CDR3 DNA sequence: TGCGCCAGCAGCCAAGTTATACGGGGAGAGCAGTTCTTC. Encoded protein: CASSQVIRGEQFF.

The chain carries TRBV7-6 and TRBJ2-5; 9 bases match TRBD2. The length of the CDR3 is 15 residues. V dropped 2 bases and J dropped 5; count of bases not matched to a gene: 6. Germline V CDR1 and CDR2: SGHVS, FNYEAQ. The chain's CDR3 is CASSLFSGSSETQYF. In DNA form, the CDR3 reads TGTGCCAGCAGCTTATTTAGCGGGAGTTCTGAGACCCAGTACTTC.

This chain uses TRBV7-2 with TRBJ1-5, with unresolved D. Germline V CDR1 and CDR2: SGHTA, FQGNSA. This CDR3 is 13 amino acids long. V dropped 2 bases and J dropped 7 bases, with 9 bases sitting between them. The CDR3 DNA reads TGTGCCAGCAGCTTATCAGGCGGGCAGCCCCAGCATTTT. It specifies CASSLSGGQPQHF. The full variable domain, completed using reference TRBV7-2 and TRBJ1-5, is GAGVSQSPSNKVTEKGKDVELRCDPISGHTALYWYRQSLGQGLEFLIYFQGNSAPDKSGLPSDRFSAERTGGSVSTLTIQRTQQEDSAVYLCASSLSGGQPQHFGDGTRLSIL.

This sequence joins TRBV19 and TRBJ2-5; possible D gene TRBD1, 6 bases. The CDR3 sequence is 13 residues long. Germline values: CDR1 LNHDA, CDR2 SQIVND (reference sequence). V was trimmed by 6 bases and J by 2 bases, leaving 10 bases between them. DNA of the CDR3: TGTGCCAGTAGGACCGGGACACAAGAGACCCAGTACTTC. Its translation: CASRTGTQETQYF.